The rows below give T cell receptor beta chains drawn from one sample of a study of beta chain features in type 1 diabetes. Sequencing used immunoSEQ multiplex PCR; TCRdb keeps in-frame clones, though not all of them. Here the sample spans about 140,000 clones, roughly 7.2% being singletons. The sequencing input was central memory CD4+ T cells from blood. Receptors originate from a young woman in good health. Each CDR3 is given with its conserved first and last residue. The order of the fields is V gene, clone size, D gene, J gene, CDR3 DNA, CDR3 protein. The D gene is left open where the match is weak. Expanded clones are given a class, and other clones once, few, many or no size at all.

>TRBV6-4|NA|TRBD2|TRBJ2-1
TGTGCCAGCAGTGCAGGGAGGGACAATGAGCAGTTCTTC
CASSAGRDNEQFF
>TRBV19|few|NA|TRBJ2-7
TGTGCCACGAGAGCGGAGAGGACCACCTACGAGCAGTACTTC
CATRAERTTYEQYF
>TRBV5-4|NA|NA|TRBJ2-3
TGTGCCAGCAACCTTCAGGGTAGCACAGATACGCAGTATTTT
CASNLQGSTDTQYF
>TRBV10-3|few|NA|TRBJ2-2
TGTGCCATCAGTGAGGAGGAGGCGAGCGGGGAGCTGTTTTTT
CAISEEEASGELFF
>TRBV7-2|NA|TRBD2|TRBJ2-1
TGTGCCAGCAGCGCCCTTGCTAGCGGCGATGAGCAGTTCTTC
CASSALASGDEQFF
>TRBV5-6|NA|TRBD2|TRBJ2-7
TGTGCCAGCCGAGGACTAGTTAAGGACGAGCAGTACTTC
CASRGLVKDEQYF
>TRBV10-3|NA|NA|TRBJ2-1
TGTGCCATCAGCCCCGGCCCAACGGGCAATGAGCAGTTCTTC
CAISPGPTGNEQFF
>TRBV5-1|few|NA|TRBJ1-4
TGCGCCAGCAGCCAAGGGCGGGGGGCGAAGACCATTCCAGCTAATGAAAAACTGTTTTTT
CASSQGRGAKTIPANEKLFF
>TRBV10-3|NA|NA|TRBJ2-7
TGTGCCATAAAGGGGGATTCCGGGCCCAGCTCCTACGAGCAGTACTTC
CAIKGDSGPSSYEQYF
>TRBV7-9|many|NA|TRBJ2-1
TGTGCCAGCAGCTTAGATGGTGGTTCGCGCCCGCGAGCGCAGTTCTTC
CASSLDGGSRPRAQFF
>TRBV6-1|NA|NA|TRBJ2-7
TGTGCCAGCAGTGAAATTACAGGATACGAGCAGTACTTC
CASSEITGYEQYF
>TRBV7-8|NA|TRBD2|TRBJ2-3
TGTGCCAGCAGCCTCTTTAGCGGGAGTCAAAGAACGCAGTATTTT
CASSLFSGSQRTQYF